This section outlines one T cell receptor beta chain sequence together with its context. Clones were read by immunoSEQ multiplex PCR, and TCRdb kept only the in-frame ones, dropping some. This sample has fewer than 85,000 clones, with over 75% found just once. With V trimmed by 3 bases and J by 0 bases, 2 bases remained unmatched. This CDR3 is built from 17 residues. Germline V lookup: CDR1 SGDLS, CDR2 YYNGEE. The data derive from a study of blood T cell repertoires in COVID-19. The sample was peripheral blood. The chain couples TRBV9 to TRBJ2-3; TRBD2 matches at 15 bases. The receptor was derived from a human donor in a cohort sampled during active COVID-19. The CDR3 loop reads CASSAGLAGGSTDTQYF. The CDR3 DNA follows: TGTGCCAGCAGCGCAGGACTAGCGGGGGGGAGCACAGATACGCAGTATTTT.